The rows below give T cell receptor beta chains drawn from one sample of a study of response to subunit inactivated influenza vaccine. MiXCR, applied by TCRdb to the RT-PCR reads, yields one record per CDR3 protein. Among just under 550,000 distinct CDR3 sequences listed, roughly 25% were seen once. The same sample was also used in a study of T cells expressing NK-cell markers.

The specimen comprised CD4+ T cells sorted from PBMCs, sampled 11 to 12 days after vaccination. Receptor source: a man aged 45-65 years who received an inactivated influenza vaccine. Each CDR3 is given with its conserved first and last residue. D genes are given only for firm matches. Expanded clones get a size class; other rows say once, few or many, or leave the size out.

clone size,J gene,V gene,D gene,CDR3 DNA,CDR3 protein
few,TRBJ2-5,TRBV2,TRBD2,TGTGCCTCCAGGGTAGCGGGGGGGACGAAGACCCAGTACTTC,CASRVAGGTKTQYF
NA,TRBJ2-7,TRBV5-4,NA,TGTGCCAGCAGCTTACCCCAGCAAACAGGGACTCTTTACGAGCAGTACTTC,CASSLPQQTGTLYEQYF
NA,TRBJ2-3,TRBV6-2/TRBV6-3,NA,TGTGCCAGCAGTGCCCCCTCGGGGCCCGATACGCAGTATTTT,CASSAPSGPDTQYF
NA,TRBJ1-1,TRBV5-6,NA,TGTGCCAGCAGCCTACTCGGGACACTGGACACTGAAGCTTTCTTT,CASSLLGTLDTEAFF
NA,TRBJ2-5,TRBV6-5,TRBD1,TGTGCCAGCAGTTACGGGACAGGGGGCGGAGAGACCCAGTACTTC,CASSYGTGGGETQYF
few,TRBJ2-5,TRBV10-3,NA,TGTGCCATCAGCCCAGAGATGGGGGGCCGGGAGACCCAGTACTTC,CAISPEMGGRETQYF
NA,TRBJ2-7,TRBV10-3,TRBD2,TGTGCCATCCGGCGGGAGGGATCCTACGAGCAGTACTTC,CAIRREGSYEQYF
NA,TRBJ1-1,TRBV6-1,NA,TGTGCCAGCAGGTCTACAGCGACAGGCTCCATGAACACTGAAGCTTTCTTT,CASRSTATGSMNTEAFF
many,TRBJ1-4,TRBV5-1,NA,TGCGCCAGCAGCTTGGCCGGGGGCCCTAATGAAAAACTGTTTTTT,CASSLAGGPNEKLFF
many,TRBJ2-2,TRBV12-3/TRBV12-4,NA,TGTGCCAGCAGCTTGTCAGGGAACACCGGGGAGCTGTTTTTT,CASSLSGNTGELFF
few,TRBJ2-6,TRBV7-2,NA,TGTGCCAGCAGCCGCCCCAGGGATAACTCTGGGGCCAACGTCCTGACTTTC,CASSRPRDNSGANVLTF
once,TRBJ1-2,TRBV14,NA,TGTGCCAGCAGCCAAGATCACAGGACTAATGGCTACACCTTC,CASSQDHRTNGYTF
NA,TRBJ2-5,TRBV28,NA,TGTGCCAGCAGTTCCCTGTCGGTTGCCCTCCAAGAGACCCAGTACTTC,CASSSLSVALQETQYF
NA,TRBJ2-1,TRBV9,TRBD2,TGTGCCAGCAGCGTAGGGACTAGCGGGAGTGAACATGAGCAGTTCTTC,CASSVGTSGSEHEQFF
few,TRBJ1-5,TRBV28,NA,TGTGCCAGCAGTTTCGGACGGATCAATCAGCCCCAGCATTTT,CASSFGRINQPQHF
few,TRBJ2-7,TRBV7-2,TRBD2,TGTGCCAGCAGCACGGGACTAGCGGGAAAGGGCGAGCAGTACTTC,CASSTGLAGKGEQYF
NA,TRBJ2-1,TRBV6-4,TRBD1,TGTGCCAGCAGTGGACAGGGTGGGAACAATGAGCAGTTCTTC,CASSGQGGNNEQFF
NA,TRBJ2-7,TRBV6-1,TRBD2,TGTGCCAGCAGCCCAACCCGTCTTGCGGGAGGGCTCCCGGTCTACGAGCAGTACTTC,CASSPTRLAGGLPVYEQYF
few,TRBJ1-1,TRBV5-1,NA,TGCGCCAGCAGCTTGGAGACGTTGAACACTGAAGCTTTCTTT,CASSLETLNTEAFF
few,TRBJ2-1,TRBV7-2,TRBD1,TGTGCCAGCAGCTTCGACAGGGAGCCCTACAATGAGCAGTTCTTC,CASSFDREPYNEQFF
few,TRBJ2-7,TRBV6-5,TRBD2,TGTGCCAGCAGTTACTCGTTTAGCGGGAGGGCCGGCGAGCAGTACTTC,CASSYSFSGRAGEQYF
few,TRBJ2-7,TRBV15,NA,TGTGCCACCAGCAGGGCCACAGGGTACGAGCAGTACTTC,CATSRATGYEQYF
NA,TRBJ1-6,TRBV5-1,TRBD1,TGCGCCAGCAGCGCGACGGTGGACAGGAGCTCGACACCCCTCCACTTT,CASSATVDRSSTPLHF
few,TRBJ1-2,TRBV20-1,TRBD1,TGCAGCGCGGGACAGGACAACTATGGCTACACCTTC,CSAGQDNYGYTF
once,TRBJ2-5,TRBV20-1,NA,TGCAGTGCTAGTGTAGGGGCGGAGAAGACCCAGTACTTC,CSASVGAEKTQYF
NA,TRBJ2-5,TRBV7-2,NA,TGTGCCAGCAGACGAGCCCCCCAAGAGACCCAGTACTTC,CASRRAPQETQYF
NA,TRBJ1-6,TRBV9,NA,TGTGCCAGCAGCGAAAATAGGGATTCACCCCTCCACTTT,CASSENRDSPLHF
NA,TRBJ2-7,TRBV3-1,NA,TGTGCCAGCAGCCAAGTCCCGATTCGAGCGGAACAGTACTTC,CASSQVPIRAEQYF
NA,TRBJ2-7,TRBV20-1,TRBD2,TGCAGTGCTAGAGATCGACTAGCGGGCTACTTC,CSARDRLAGYF
NA,TRBJ2-5,TRBV7-2,NA,TGTGCCAGCAGCCAACGGGACTTCCAAGAGACCCGGTACTTC,CASSQRDFQETRYF
few,TRBJ2-1,TRBV6-6,NA,TGTGCCAGCAGGGCTGTGGATGCGCAGTTCTTC,CASRAVDAQFF
few,TRBJ2-2,TRBV25-1,NA,TGTGCCAGCCGGGGACCGCTGAACACCGGGGAGCTGTTTTTT,CASRGPLNTGELFF
NA,TRBJ2-7,TRBV5-1,NA,TGCGCCAGCAGCCTCCGAACGGATAAGACCTACGAGCAGTACTTC,CASSLRTDKTYEQYF
NA,TRBJ2-7,TRBV6-5,TRBD2,TGTGCCAGCAGTTCCTTGGGACTAGCGGGAGGTTTCTACGAGCAGTACTTC,CASSSLGLAGGFYEQYF
NA,TRBJ1-4,TRBV20-1,TRBD1,TGCAGTGCTGCCCCGGCAGGGGGATTCATCTTGGGTGAAAAACTGTTTTTT,CSAAPAGGFILGEKLFF
few,TRBJ2-3,TRBV5-1,NA,TGCGCCAGCAGCTTCAGCGGAGTAAGCACAGATACGCAGTATTTT,CASSFSGVSTDTQYF
NA,TRBJ2-5,TRBV6-2/TRBV6-3,TRBD2,TGTGCCAGCAGTTGGACTAGCGGGGTCTTGCAAGAGACCCAGTACTTC,CASSWTSGVLQETQYF
NA,TRBJ2-7,TRBV29-1,NA,TGCAGCGTTTCCTATGTCGGAGGCTGGCAGGCCTACGAGCAGTACTTC,CSVSYVGGWQAYEQYF
NA,TRBJ2-5,TRBV5-1,NA,TGCGCCAGCAGCTTGGCGGGTAGGCCGGAAGAGACCCAGTACTTC,CASSLAGRPEETQYF